A single sample is the source of the 29 T cell receptor beta chains below, sequenced in a study of neurological immune-mediated disorders (dated by TCRdb to about 2019). The library was built by means of 5' RACE. TCRdb records Illumina HiSeq 2500 as the sequencer. TCRdb passed the public sequencing reads through fastp at Q25 and MiXCR, retaining productive beta sequences. Under each unique CDR3 protein, matching rows form one entry showing the most common genes and DNA. Here the sample has 20,000 to 25,000 distinct CDR3 sequences; around 6.2% occur a single time. Of the sample, about 42% falls within the top ten clones. Sequencing was done on a sample of CD8+ T cells from blood. These receptors were taken from a man between 18 and 29 years old in good health.

This clonotype was recorded many times. The chain carries TRBV12-3 or TRBV12-4 and TRBJ2-5, with D hard to call. The length of the CDR3 is 11 residues. With 5 bases removed from V and 7 bases from J, the gap between germline ends came to 8 bases. For the CDR3, the DNA is TGTGCCAGCAGTCATCCGGGGACCCAGTACTTC. The encoded protein is CASSHPGTQYF.

This chain links TRBV19 with TRBJ2-7; 7 bases fit TRBD2. The CDR3 is made up of 18 amino acids. V was clipped by 3 bases and J by 3 bases; unmatched bases: 17. Germline V gives CDR1 LNHDA, CDR2 SQIVND (reference sequence). The CDR3 nucleotides are TGTGCCAGTAGTATGTGGGGGGGGGGTGAAGGACCCGACTACGAGCAGTACTTC. It specifies CASSMWGGGEGPDYEQYF.

Ten or more counts support this clonotype. V and J are TRBV4-1 and TRBJ1-1; possible D gene TRBD1, 5 bases. Germline V CDR1 and CDR2: MGHRA, YSYEKL. The CDR3 runs 15 residues. V lost 0 bases and J 4 bases, leaving 12 bases between the germline ends. CDR3 sequence: CASSQEGQGGTEAFF. The CDR3 region has the DNA TGCGCCAGCAGCCAAGAGGGGCAGGGAGGCACTGAAGCTTTCTTT.

This clonotype showed up many times. The chain combines TRBV5-1 with TRBJ2-7; 7 positions match TRBD2. Germline trimming cut 0 bases from V and 5 bases from J; bases unmatched to any gene: 5. This CDR3 contains 14 residues. Germline CDR1 SGHRS, CDR2 YFSETQ. The DNA for the CDR3 is TGCGCCAGCAGCTTGGCGGGGGGTTACCACGAGCAGTACTTC. Protein sequence: CASSLAGGYHEQYF.

The V call is TRBV13, the J call TRBJ1-1; D remains unclear. CDR1 and CDR2 from the germline V gene are PRHDT and FYEKMQ (reference sequence). The CDR3 has 14 residues. V lost 5 bases and J lost 0, with 10 bases in between. The CDR3 is CASSPKGVNTEAFF. CDR3 DNA: TGTGCCAGCAGCCCCAAGGGAGTGAACACTGAAGCTTTCTTT.

This clonotype has ten or more counts. The V and J genes are TRBV18 and TRBJ2-7; 9 bases match TRBD1. The CDR3 totals 14 residues. Germline V gives CDR1 KGHSH, CDR2 LQKENI. V lost 5 bases and J lost 2; bases outside the gene matches: 4. Here the CDR3 reads CASSMDRGAYEQYF. The CDR3 DNA sequence: TGTGCCAGCTCAATGGACAGGGGAGCCTACGAGCAGTACTTC.

This clonotype was seen a handful of times. The chain employs TRBV7-2 and TRBJ2-1, with TRBD2 matching over 9 bases. There are 15 residues in the CDR3. The V gene's germline CDR1 is SGHTA and CDR2 FQGNSA. V dropped 4 bases and J dropped 3; count of bases not matched to a gene: 4. The CDR3 loop is CASSWSSGGYNEQFF. DNA of the CDR3: TGTGCCAGCAGCTGGAGTAGCGGGGGCTACAATGAGCAGTTCTTC.

This clonotype was seen many times. The chain employs TRBV5-6 and TRBJ1-1; D possibly corresponds to TRBD1 (6 bases). V was shortened by 0 bases and J by 1 base, with 10 bases between the two germline ends. The CDR3 covers 15 residues. From germline, CDR1 is SGHDT and CDR2 YYEEEE. The CDR3 spells CASSLGMGANTEAFF. In DNA form, the CDR3 reads TGTGCCAGCAGCTTGGGAATGGGGGCGAACACTGAAGCTTTCTTT. Combining the CDR3 with reference TRBV5-6 and TRBJ1-1 gives the whole variable domain DAGVTQSPTHLIKTRGQQVTLRCSPKSGHDTVSWYQQALGQGPQFIFQYYEEEERQRGNFPDRFSGHQFPNYSSELNVNALLLGDSALYLCASSLGMGANTEAFFGQGTRLTVV.

Only a few counts were recorded for this clonotype. This sequence joins TRBV4-3 and TRBJ1-2, with D possibly TRBD1 on 5 matching bases. Germline CDR1 and CDR2: LGHNA and YSLEER. The V end was cut by 0 bases, the J end by 4 bases, with 15 bases between. CDR3 length: 16 residues. The chain's CDR3 is CASSQESGEGPYGYTF. CDR3 in DNA: TGCGCCAGCAGCCAAGAGTCGGGAGAGGGGCCCTATGGCTACACCTTC.

This clonotype was observed many times. This chain uses TRBV11-2 with TRBJ1-2; TRBD1 matches at 7 bases. The CDR3 runs to 15 residues. The V and J ends lost 1 base and 7 bases, in that order; junction bases with no gene match: 9. Germline V gene sequence: CDR1 SGHAT, CDR2 FQNNGV. The CDR3 DNA sequence: TGTGCCAGCAGCTTAGTAGGACAAGAGGGGGCTGGCTACACCTTC. The encoded protein is CASSLVGQEGAGYTF. Full variable domain (remainder filled in from reference TRBV11-2 and TRBJ1-2): EAGVAQSPRYKIIEKRQSVAFWCNPISGHATLYWYQQILGQGPKLLIQFQNNGVVDDSQLPKDRFSAERLKGVDSTLKIQPAKLEDSAVYLCASSLVGQEGAGYTFGSGTRLTVV.

This clonotype was detected ten times or more. The V gene is TRBV18, the J gene TRBJ2-3; no clear D. Germline CDR1 KGHSH, CDR2 LQKENI. V shed 2 bases and J shed 1 base, with 4 bases lying between them. This CDR3 has 13 amino acids. CDR3 sequence (DNA): TGTGCCAGCTCACCAGCGGGCACAGATACGCAGTATTTT. Its protein is CASSPAGTDTQYF.

This clonotype appeared many times. The rearrangement uses TRBV5-1 and TRBJ1-1, with a weak D call TRBD1 (5 bases). In germline, CDR1 is SGHRS, CDR2 YFSETQ. Deletions cut 3 bases from V and 7 bases from J, with 7 bases between. The CDR3 has 11 residues. Written as DNA, the CDR3 is TGCGCCAGCAGCTCCGGGGGTGAAGCTTTCTTT. Translation: CASSSGGEAFF.

This clonotype was seen repeatedly, ten times or more. The rearrangement uses TRBV9 and TRBJ1-1; TRBD1 agrees at 7 bases. The junction had 6 bases not matched to a gene; V was cut back by 1 base and J by 0 bases. CDR1 SGDLS and CDR2 YYNGEE come from the germline V gene. The CDR3 totals 16 residues. CDR3 sequence: CASSVLGGPMNTEAFF. The CDR3, as DNA: TGTGCCAGCAGCGTATTAGGGGGCCCGATGAACACTGAAGCTTTCTTT.

Ten or more counts support this clonotype. V is TRBV27 and J is TRBJ2-3, with D uncertain. Germline V gene sequence: CDR1 MNHEY, CDR2 SMNVEV (reference sequence). The CDR3 contains 13 residues. Trimming pared 4 bases from V and 4 bases from J, leaving 9 bases between. CDR3 DNA sequence: TGTGCCAGCAGTTCTACGGTCGCAGATACGCAGTATTTT. Its translation is CASSSTVADTQYF.

As to this clonotype: One junction end does not reproduce the germline sequence, and a read error may be involved. The chain employs TRBV11-2 and TRBJ1-2; no clear D gene. Germline CDR1 and CDR2: SGHAT and FQNNGV. CDR3 length equals 13 residues. CDR3 nucleotide sequence: TGTGTCAGCAGCACAAGGTCTTCCTATGGCTACACCTTC. Translating it yields CVSSTRSSYGYTF.

This clonotype was found many times. J is TRBJ1-2 and V is TRBV24-1; possibly TRBD1 for D (5 bases). The CDR3 spans 12 residues. Germline V gives CDR1 KGHDR, CDR2 SFDVKD. The V and J ends lost 4 bases and 10 bases respectively, with 12 bases between them. The CDR3 region has the DNA TGTGCCACCAGTGACCAGGGAAAGGACTACACCTTC. It encodes CATSDQGKDYTF.

This clonotype has a count of ten or more. The V gene is TRBV12-3 or TRBV12-4, the J gene TRBJ1-2; weak D call: TRBD1 (6 bases). V gave up 1 base and J gave up 3 bases, with 9 bases separating them. The CDR3 has 14 amino acids. For the CDR3, the DNA is TGTGCCAGCAGTTTAGGGGGGCGCGACTATGGCTACACCTTC. It encodes CASSLGGRDYGYTF.

This clonotype was seen at least ten times. This chain uses TRBV20-1 with TRBJ1-1, with 8 bases fitting TRBD1. CDR3 length: 18 residues. Germline assignment: CDR1 DFQATT and CDR2 SNEGSKA (reference sequence). V lost 6 bases, J lost 0 bases, and 18 bases stayed unmatched. For the CDR3, the DNA is TGCAGTGCAGGGACCCTACAGGGGGGATTATCGGTGAACACTGAAGCTTTCTTT. Translated: CSAGTLQGGLSVNTEAFF.

This clonotype was seen at least ten times. The rearrangement uses TRBV7-9 and TRBJ2-3, with D perhaps given as TRBD1 or TRBD2 (6 bases each). Germline values: CDR1 SEHNR, CDR2 FQNEAQ (reference sequence). The V and J ends lost 0 bases and 6 bases respectively, with 10 bases between them. The CDR3 has 14 amino acids. The CDR3: CASSLAGGRDTQYF. The CDR3 coding sequence is TGTGCCAGCAGCTTAGCGGGGGGCCGGGATACGCAGTATTTT.

This clonotype was counted only a few times. V usage is TRBV25-1 and J usage is TRBJ2-4; no clear D. V shed 2 bases and J shed 0 bases, with 8 bases lying between them. This CDR3 is built from 15 residues. Germline V CDR1 and CDR2: MGHDK, SYGVNS. CDR3 nucleotide sequence: TGTGCCAGCAGTGAAGGCTACCTAGCCAAAAACATTCAGTACTTC. Its protein product is CASSEGYLAKNIQYF.

This clonotype was seen repeatedly, ten times or more. V gene TRBV4-1 combines with J gene TRBJ2-1, with TRBD2 matching 10 bases. This CDR3 is 15 amino acids long. Germline V gene data show CDR1 as MGHRA and CDR2 as YSYEKL. Trimming removed 6 bases from V and 0 bases from J; junction bases left unmatched: 2. CDR3 nucleotides: TGCGCCAGCAGTCTAGCGGGGGCCTCCTACAATGAGCAGTTCTTC. It codes for CASSLAGASYNEQFF.

This clonotype is medium-sized (0.01 to 0.1%) by share. The chain recombines TRBV6-6 with TRBJ1-2; D may be TRBD1 (5 bases). Per the germline V gene, CDR1 is MNHNY and CDR2 is SVGAGI (reference sequence). Trimming pared 2 bases from V and 6 bases from J, leaving 13 bases between. The CDR3 covers 14 residues. The CDR3 region is CASSYVMGGDGYTF. CDR3 DNA: TGTGCCAGCAGTTACGTGATGGGGGGGGATGGCTACACCTTC.

This clonotype was counted many times. The chain has TRBV6-1 and TRBJ2-1, with 8 bases matching TRBD2. Losses at the gene ends were 1 base for V and 6 bases for J; bases not matched to a gene: 5. This CDR3 comprises 15 residues. Germline lookup yields CDR1 MNHNS and CDR2 SASEGT. CDR3 in amino acids: CASSEDGGAGNEQFF. CDR3 DNA sequence: TGTGCCAGCAGTGAAGACGGGGGGGCCGGCAATGAGCAGTTCTTC.

This clonotype has a count of ten or more. J is TRBJ1-1 and V is TRBV5-1; D ambiguous. Trimming took 0 bases from V and 1 from J, leaving 13 bases between them. Germline CDR1 is SGHRS and CDR2 is YFSETQ. This CDR3 has 16 residues. CDR3: CASSLDGRSGNTEAFF. The CDR3 coding sequence is TGCGCCAGCAGCTTGGACGGTCGATCGGGGAACACTGAAGCTTTCTTT.

This clonotype was recorded many times. J is TRBJ2-5 and V is TRBV7-9; 7 nucleotides align to TRBD2. The CDR3 contains 17 residues. In germline, CDR1 is SEHNR, CDR2 FQNEAQ (reference sequence). With V trimmed by 1 base and J by 2 bases, 10 bases remained unmatched. The CDR3 bases are TGTGCCAGCAGCTTAGAGCTAGCGGAATCGTTACAAGAGACCCAGTACTTC. Translating gives CASSLELAESLQETQYF.

This clonotype was found a few times. This sequence joins TRBV5-1 and TRBJ1-2; D gene ambiguous. Trimming cost V 4 bases and J 0 bases, with 10 bases left between them. This CDR3 is 14 amino acids long. Per germline, CDR1 SGHRS and CDR2 YFSETQ. The DNA of the CDR3 is TGCGCCAGCAGCCCCAGCGGTTCTAACTATGGCTACACCTTC. Its protein is CASSPSGSNYGYTF.

This clonotype was recorded many times. The genes are TRBV20-1 and TRBJ2-7; no clear D. Germline CDR1 reads DFQATT; CDR2 reads SNEGSKA (reference sequence). Trimming took off 3 bases at V and 2 bases at J, with 5 bases between the two ends. This CDR3 has 11 amino acids. The chain's CDR3 is CSASRTYEQYF. The CDR3 nucleotides are TGCAGTGCTAGCAGGACCTACGAGCAGTACTTC.

This clonotype showed up many times. The rearrangement links TRBV5-6 to TRBJ2-2; 7 nucleotides agree with TRBD1. This CDR3 has 14 residues. Germline loops: CDR1 SGHDT, CDR2 YYEEEE. V shed 4 bases and J 5 bases; nucleotides not matched to a gene: 5. CDR3 in amino acids: CASSPGQKTGELFF. The CDR3 coding sequence is TGTGCCAGCAGCCCGGGACAGAAGACCGGGGAGCTGTTTTTT.

This clonotype was seen repeatedly, ten times or more. The rearrangement uses TRBV5-1 and TRBJ2-1; the D gene is possibly TRBD1 (6 bases). The CDR3 spans 15 residues. Trimming cost V 0 bases and J 8 bases, with 15 bases left between them. Germline CDR1 reads SGHRS; CDR2 reads YFSETQ. CDR3 loop: CASSLGAGDIYEQFF. The CDR3 DNA reads TGCGCCAGCAGCTTGGGGGCAGGGGATATCTATGAGCAGTTCTTC.